The TCR beta chain under discussion was sequenced for a study of T cells in Graves' hyperthyroidism and ophthalmopathy. Study-wide background: Once the initial diagnosis was made, peripheral blood was obtained before any treatment.

From RNA transcripts, TCR beta CDR3 regions were amplified. RT-PCR in the first round (using the HTBI primer set) targeted the TCR CDR3. From the multiplex PCR reads, TCRdb called clonotypes with MiXCR, one entry per CDR3 protein. There are hundreds of thousands of distinct CDR3 sequences in the sample; 13% to 15% occur only once, and 9.5% to 15% lies in the top ten. This clonotype was observed many times. The V end lost 1 base, the J end lost 0 bases, and 7 bases lay between the germline ends. This CDR3 contains 15 residues. The V gene's germline CDR1 is MDHEN and CDR2 SYDVKM. The material sequenced was blood. The chain combines TRBV28 with TRBJ2-1, with unresolved D. This clonotype originated in a woman in her fifties or sixties with Graves' ophthalmopathy. CDR3 protein: CASSLLGSSYNEQFF. In DNA form, the CDR3 reads TGTGCCAGCAGTTTATTGGGTAGCTCCTACAATGAGCAGTTCTTC. The entire variable domain, with the rest obtained from reference TRBV28 and TRBJ2-1, is as follows: DVKVTQSSRYLVKRTGEKVFLECVQDMDHENMFWYRQDPGLGLRLIYFSYDVKMKEKGDIPEGYSVSREKKERFSLILESASTNQTSMYLCASSLLGSSYNEQFFGPGTRLTVL.